This T cell receptor beta chain originates from a study of blood T cells in healthy people across ages. Overall study findings and caveats: More naive CD4+ cells and higher diversity were found in long-lived than in aged donors. It was held that the diversity estimates obtained from one million T cells were underestimates.

From germline, CDR1 is SGHTA and CDR2 FQGNSA. The CDR3 consists of 14 residues. V was trimmed by 0 bases and J by 6 bases, leaving 11 bases between them. This clonotype was counted ten times or more. Antigen specificity is unknown. Alongside a J-beta primer mix, a sample-barcoded 5' primer served in a second PCR lasting 7 to 11 cycles. Researchers report that each sample yielded at least 2.5 million CDR3-containing paired-end reads. In TCRdb, the 5' RACE reads were re-called with MiXCR into one record per CDR3 protein. The table lists about 700,000 distinct CDR3 sequences, about 34% of them singletons.

The TCR sequence derives from a woman of 80 years or more in good health. Sequenced sample: blood. The rearrangement links TRBV7-2 to TRBJ1-2; tentatively, D is TRBD1 (5 bases). The CDR3 sequence is CASSLAGQDHGYTF. The CDR3 nucleotides read TGTGCCAGCAGCTTAGCGGGGCAGGATCATGGCTACACCTTC.